This TCR beta chain was observed in a study of blood T cells in healthy people across ages. The authors ran a second PCR of roughly 6 to 12 cycles using a sample-barcoded 5' primer and a J-beta primer mix. From the 5' RACE reads, TCRdb called clonotypes with MiXCR, one entry per CDR3 protein. The sample carries 780,000 or so distinct CDR3 sequences, roughly 25% recorded once. The CDR3 is made up of 12 amino acids. Study observations and caveats: Per-million-T-cell TCR beta diversity fell roughly linearly with age.

Worth noting for this clonotype: Its antigen is undetermined. As the CDR3 is not closed by the conserved phenylalanine or tryptophan, this likely results from a read error.

These data are also associated with another study on T cells of mothers and their children. From that report: Overlap in related mother-child pairs always slightly exceeded unrelated pairs, never significantly.

The source is a boy younger than 18 in good health. V usage is TRBV12-3 or TRBV12-4 and J usage is TRBJ2-1, with unresolved D. TRBJ2-7 matches the DNA end more closely, so the J call is doubtful. The sequencing sample was made of blood. This CDR3 is CASSILGYEQYL. In DNA form, the CDR3 reads TGTGCCAGCAGTATCCTCGGCTACGAGCAGTACCTC.